This is a list of T cell receptor beta chains from one sample in a study of relationships among human T cell subsets. TCRdb reanalysed the multiplex PCR reads using MiXCR and keeps one entry per CDR3 protein. This table has roughly 3,000 distinct CDR3 sequences, approximately 84% appearing once. Sequences were obtained from total T cells sorted from blood. Receptors were obtained from a man in his forties in good health. Each CDR3 is given with its conserved first and last residue. The D gene is left open where the match is weak. Expanded clones are given a class, and other clones once, few, many or no size at all.

D gene,V gene,clone size,J gene,CDR3 protein,CDR3 DNA
TRBD2,TRBV5-1,.,TRBJ2-3,CASSSLAGGGQGGPDTQYF,TGCGCCAGCAGCTCCTTAGCGGGAGGAGGACAGGGTGGTCCGGATACGCAGTATTTT
TRBD2,TRBV18,.,TRBJ2-1,CASSPGIAGSSYNEQFF,TGTGCCAGCTCACCGGGGATAGCGGGGAGCTCCTACAATGAGCAGTTCTTC
.,TRBV5-1,.,TRBJ1-1,CASSLAVAVGAEAFF,TGCGCCAGCAGCTTGGCCGTTGCGGTGGGCGCTGAAGCTTTCTTT
TRBD1,TRBV19,once,TRBJ1-2,CASVETGDWNYGYTF,TGTGCCAGCGTAGAAACAGGGGATTGGAACTATGGCTACACCTTC
TRBD2,TRBV7-4,few,TRBJ2-7,CASSSQTSRHEQYF,TGTGCCAGCAGCTCACAGACTAGCCGCCACGAGCAGTACTTC
.,TRBV4-1,large,TRBJ1-5,CASSQEGVNQPQHF,TGCGCCAGCAGCCAAGAAGGGGTGAATCAGCCCCAGCATTTT
TRBD2,TRBV27,.,TRBJ2-7,CASRTSGSLREQYF,TGTGCCAGCAGGACTAGCGGGAGTCTCCGGGAGCAGTACTTC
TRBD1,TRBV28,.,TRBJ1-5,CASSLSGGQSNQPQHF,TGTGCCAGCAGTTTATCCGGGGGACAGAGCAATCAGCCCCAGCATTTT
TRBD1,TRBV5-4,once,TRBJ2-7,CASSSSGTGGFEQYF,TGCGCCAGCAGCTCCTCCGGGACAGGGGGTTTCGAGCAGTACTTC
.,TRBV7-9,.,TRBJ1-1,CASLGLDPEAFF,TGTGCCAGCTTAGGCCTGGACCCTGAAGCTTTCTTT
.,TRBV5-1,once,TRBJ1-1,CASSSGGYEGTEAFF,TGCGCCAGCAGCTCCGGAGGGTACGAAGGCACTGAAGCTTTCTTT
.,TRBV11-2,.,TRBJ2-1,CASSQAVEQFF,TGTGCCAGCAGCCAAGCGGTTGAGCAGTTCTTC
TRBD2,TRBV20-1,.,TRBJ2-3,CSASLAGRADTQYF,TGCAGTGCCTCACTAGCGGGGAGAGCAGATACGCAGTATTTT
.,TRBV12-3/TRBV12-4,.,TRBJ2-1,CASSRQVGHEQFF,TGTGCCAGCAGTAGGCAGGTCGGCCATGAGCAGTTCTTC
TRBD2,TRBV14,.,TRBJ2-1,CASSLTSGGEQFF,TGTGCCAGCAGCCTAACTAGCGGAGGTGAGCAGTTCTTC
.,TRBV11-2,.,TRBJ2-4,CASSWMREVGNIQYF,TGTGCCAGCAGCTGGATGAGGGAGGTTGGAAACATTCAGTACTTC
.,TRBV12-3/TRBV12-4,.,TRBJ1-2,CASSYPLRGLADGYTF,TGTGCCAGCAGTTACCCTCTTAGAGGACTGGCGGATGGCTACACCTTC
.,TRBV4-1,.,TRBJ1-2,CASSPTAGSSYGYTF,TGCGCCAGCAGCCCGACCGCCGGGAGTAGCTATGGCTACACCTTC
TRBD2,TRBV4-1,.,TRBJ2-1,CASSQVVGRVSGYNEQFF,TGCGCCAGCAGCCAAGTTGTCGGGAGGGTATCGGGTTACAATGAGCAGTTCTTC
.,TRBV28,.,TRBJ2-4,CASSFRGQLQNIQYF,TGTGCCAGCAGTTTTAGAGGCCAGCTTCAAAACATTCAGTACTTC
TRBD1,TRBV7-6,few,TRBJ1-4,CASSTGQATNEKLFF,TGTGCCAGCAGCACCGGACAGGCAACTAATGAAAAACTGTTTTTT
TRBD1,TRBV5-6,.,TRBJ2-7,CASRRTGQSYEQYF,TGTGCCAGCAGGAGGACGGGACAGTCCTACGAGCAGTACTTC
.,TRBV28,.,TRBJ2-4,CASSLTKNIQYF,TGTGCCAGCAGTTTAACCAAAAACATTCAGTACTTC
.,TRBV12-3/TRBV12-4,once,TRBJ2-1,CASRLIREQFF,TGTGCCAGCCGCTTAATTCGGGAGCAGTTCTTC
.,TRBV12-3/TRBV12-4,.,TRBJ2-7,CASSFGRRAYEQYF,TGTGCCAGCAGTTTCGGTAGGCGTGCCTACGAGCAGTACTTC
.,TRBV11-3,once,TRBJ2-7,CASSKGAAYEQYF,TGTGCCAGCAGCAAAGGGGCAGCTTACGAGCAGTACTTC
.,TRBV28,.,TRBJ1-1,CASSLPPQGKRNTEAFF,TGTGCCAGCAGCCTTCCCCCACAGGGAAAGAGGAACACTGAAGCTTTCTTT
.,TRBV2,once,TRBJ2-1,CASKTPPSYNEQFF,TGTGCCAGCAAGACCCCCCCCTCCTACAATGAGCAGTTCTTC
.,TRBV11-3,.,TRBJ2-7,CASSLGLGDEQYF,TGTGCCAGCAGCTTGGGCTTAGGGGACGAGCAGTACTTC
TRBD1,TRBV20-1,few,TRBJ2-5,CSAKDRPQQTQYF,TGCAGTGCTAAGGACAGGCCGCAACAGACCCAGTACTTC
TRBD2,TRBV14,.,TRBJ2-3,CASSDTSGRADTQYF,TGTGCCAGCAGCGACACTAGCGGGAGGGCAGATACGCAGTATTTT
TRBD1,TRBV13,.,TRBJ2-3,CASSLGQGARGTDTQYF,TGTGCCAGCAGCTTGGGACAGGGGGCGCGGGGCACAGATACGCAGTATTTT
.,TRBV13,once,TRBJ2-5,CASSSWTEGETQYF,TGTGCCAGCAGCTCCTGGACCGAGGGGGAGACCCAGTACTTC
.,TRBV7-9,.,TRBJ1-5,CASSLTGSPNQPQHF,TGTGCCAGCAGCTTAACGGGAAGCCCCAATCAGCCCCAGCATTTT
TRBD2,TRBV6-1,once,TRBJ2-7,CASSEEGGSSNEQYF,TGTGCCAGCAGTGAAGAGGGCGGGAGTTCCAACGAGCAGTACTTC
.,TRBV11-1,.,TRBJ1-1,CASSHRYGVEAFF,TGTGCCAGCAGCCATAGGTATGGCGTTGAAGCTTTCTTT
.,TRBV29-1,.,TRBJ1-1,CSVRAQTYTEAFF,TGCAGCGTGAGGGCACAGACCTACACTGAAGCTTTCTTT
.,TRBV2,.,TRBJ1-1,CASSEFSEGYTEAFF,TGTGCCAGCAGTGAATTCTCGGAGGGTTACACTGAAGCTTTCTTT
.,TRBV29-1,.,TRBJ1-1,CSVEEGNTEAFF,TGCAGCGTTGAAGAGGGGAACACTGAAGCTTTCTTT
.,TRBV11-2,.,TRBJ1-1,CASSLYRVMRTDEAFF,TGTGCCAGCAGCTTATACAGGGTTATGAGGACGGATGAAGCTTTCTTT
TRBD1,TRBV11-2,.,TRBJ2-3,CASRRIGQGTDTQYF,TGTGCCAGCAGGAGAATTGGACAGGGCACAGATACGCAGTATTTT
.,TRBV27,.,TRBJ1-1,CASSLRGGGTEAFF,TGTGCCAGCAGTTTACGTGGGGGAGGCACTGAAGCTTTCTTT
.,TRBV11-2,.,TRBJ2-7,CASSSSRGPDEQYF,TGTGCCAGCAGCTCAAGCAGGGGCCCCGACGAGCAGTACTTC
.,TRBV20-1,.,TRBJ1-1,CSARGVESKNTEAFF,TGCAGTGCTAGAGGGGTGGAGAGCAAGAACACTGAAGCTTTCTTT
.,TRBV11-2,.,TRBJ1-5,CASSIQGGQPQHF,TGTGCCAGCAGCATTCAGGGAGGTCAGCCCCAGCATTTT
TRBD2,TRBV11-2,.,TRBJ2-3,CASSFMYPFSGYTDTQYF,TGTGCCAGCAGCTTTATGTACCCCTTTAGCGGGTACACAGATACGCAGTATTTT
TRBD1,TRBV5-1,.,TRBJ2-1,CASSLQGEYNEQFF,TGCGCCAGCAGCTTACAGGGGGAGTACAATGAGCAGTTCTTC
TRBD1,TRBV11-2,.,TRBJ2-3,CASRQGAATDTRYF,TGTGCCAGTCGTCAGGGGGCAGCCACAGATACGCGGTATTTT
TRBD1,TRBV28,.,TRBJ2-3,CASSVGTGTDTQYF,TGTGCCAGCAGTGTGGGGACAGGGACAGATACGCAGTATTTT
TRBD2,TRBV4-1,.,TRBJ2-7,CASSQVSGGGLYEQYF,TGCGCCAGCAGCCAAGTTTCTGGCGGGGGGCTATACGAGCAGTACTTC
.,TRBV28,.,TRBJ1-5,CASGGPDSNQPQHF,TGTGCCAGCGGGGGACCGGATAGCAATCAGCCCCAGCATTTT
.,TRBV12-3/TRBV12-4,.,TRBJ1-5,CASSNRVAGQPQHF,TGTGCCAGCAGTAATAGGGTTGCGGGCCAGCCCCAGCATTTT
TRBD2,TRBV29-1,.,TRBJ2-1,CSVRNLAESYNEQFF,TGCAGCGTCCGGAACCTAGCGGAATCCTACAATGAGCAGTTCTTC
TRBD1,TRBV29-1,.,TRBJ2-3,CSVELGQGARDTQYF,TGCAGCGTTGAACTGGGACAGGGGGCCAGAGATACGCAGTATTTT
TRBD2,TRBV14,.,TRBJ2-4,CASSQDLSGRDIQYF,TGTGCCAGCAGCCAAGATTTGAGCGGGAGGGACATTCAGTACTTC